These T cell receptor beta chains were read from a single sample in a study of metastatic and nonmetastatic thyroid tumors. From the PCR reads, TCRdb re-called clones with MiXCR. This sample yields roughly 22,000 clones, of which around 15% are seen a single time; roughly 13% belongs to the top ten. The specimen sequenced was blood. The receptors shown here come from a female donor with papillary thyroid cancer or a benign thyroid nodule (not recorded which). Some clones in this sample may be carry-over from other donors' samples. The CDR3 runs from the conserved cysteine through the conserved F or W. Fields, in order: clone size, D gene, V gene, J gene, CDR3 DNA, CDR3 protein. The D gene is left open where the match is weak. Clone sizes are given selectively: once, few, many, or a class where the clone is expanded.

>NA|NA|TRBV6-1|TRBJ1-5
TGTGCCAGCAGTTCCGGACTCCATAGCAATCAGCCCCGACATTTT
CASSSGLHSNQPRHF
>NA|NA|TRBV14|TRBJ1-2
TGTGCCAGCAGCCAAGAGGCAGGCAACCCCACCTCTGGCTACACCTTC
CASSQEAGNPTSGYTF
>many|TRBD2|TRBV19|TRBJ2-3
TGTGCCAGTAGACGGACTAGCGGAGTTAGCACAGATACGCAGTATTTT
CASRRTSGVSTDTQYF
>many|NA|TRBV20-1|TRBJ2-1
TGCAGTGCTATTCCCTCTCATAGGAGCTCCTACAATGAGCAGTTCTTC
CSAIPSHRSSYNEQFF
>many|NA|TRBV29-1|TRBJ2-7
TGCAGCGTTGAAGGGGGGAGAGGGTCCTACGAGCAGTACTTC
CSVEGGRGSYEQYF
>medium-sized|TRBD1|TRBV18|TRBJ1-1
TGTGCCAGCTCAAGGGCACAGGGGCTGAACACTGAAGCTTTCTTT
CASSRAQGLNTEAFF
>many|NA|TRBV12-5|TRBJ2-6
TGTGCTAGTGGTTTAACTGGGGCCAACGTCCTGACTTTC
CASGLTGANVLTF
>NA|NA|TRBV6-4|TRBJ2-5
TGTGCCAGCAGCCCACAGGGTACTCAAGAGACCCAGTACTTC
CASSPQGTQETQYF
>many|NA|TRBV6-1|TRBJ2-1
TGTGCCAGCAGTGACCCGTCTGGGATGGCTATCAATGAGCAGTTCTTC
CASSDPSGMAINEQFF
>many|TRBD2|TRBV5-1|TRBJ2-2
TGCGCCAGCAGTTCGCTAGCGGGAGGAGCCGGGGAGCTGTTTTTT
CASSSLAGGAGELFF
>many|NA|TRBV6-1|TRBJ1-1
TGTGCCAGCAGCCGGGGGACTGAAGCTTTCTTT
CASSRGTEAFF
>many|NA|TRBV20-1|TRBJ2-1
TGCAGTGCTAGAGAGTCGGGGAACCACCTCAATGAGCAGTTCTTC
CSARESGNHLNEQFF
>NA|NA|TRBV20-1|TRBJ2-7
TGCAGTGCTAGGCGGGCCTACGAGCAGTACTTC
CSARRAYEQYF
>many|NA|TRBV6-4|TRBJ2-3
TGTGCCAGCGGCACACGGGCGGAGCACACAGATACGCAGTATTTT
CASGTRAEHTDTQYF
>many|TRBD1|TRBV20-1|TRBJ2-5
TGCAGTGCCGGACAGGGGGCAGAGACCCAGTACTTC
CSAGQGAETQYF
>NA|TRBD1|TRBV20-1|TRBJ1-5
TGCAGTGCTAGAGACGGGGGACAGTATAGCAATCAGCCCCAGCATTTT
CSARDGGQYSNQPQHF
>many|TRBD1|TRBV9|TRBJ2-5
TGTGCCAGCAGCGTTGGACAGGAAGAGACCCAGTACTTC
CASSVGQEETQYF
>many|NA|TRBV7-3|TRBJ1-1
TGTGCCAGCAGCTTAATGTGGAACACTGAAGCTTTCTTT
CASSLMWNTEAFF
>NA|TRBD2|TRBV5-1|TRBJ2-3
TGCTTCAGCAGCTACGCTAGCGGGAGCGCTGATACGCAGTATTTT
CFSSYASGSADTQYF
>many|NA|TRBV5-1|TRBJ2-5
TGCGCCAGCAGCTCGGGGACTGTAGAGACCCAGTACTTC
CASSSGTVETQYF
>many|NA|TRBV6-6|TRBJ2-3
TGTGCCAGCAGTTACTCGAAAAGCACAGATACGCAGTATTTT
CASSYSKSTDTQYF
>many|TRBD2|TRBV5-1|TRBJ2-5
TGCGCCAGCAGCTTCGCGGGAGGGCCTTATAAAGAGACCCAGTACTTC
CASSFAGGPYKETQYF
>many|TRBD2|TRBV7-7|TRBJ2-5
TGTGCTAGCAGCTTAGGGGCTAGCGGGTTCCAAGAGACCCAGTACTTC
CASSLGASGFQETQYF
>many|NA|TRBV7-2|TRBJ1-1
TGTGCCAGCAGCTTAAGAGGAGAAGCTTTCTTT
CASSLRGEAFF
>medium-sized|NA|TRBV27|TRBJ2-7
TGTGCCAGCAGCCCTGTCTGGAGAGACTCCTACGAGCAGTACTTC
CASSPVWRDSYEQYF
>many|TRBD2|TRBV15|TRBJ2-2
TGTGCCACCAGCAGGATACTAGCGGGAGGGCCGGGCGGGGAGCTGTTTTTT
CATSRILAGGPGGELFF
>many|NA|TRBV27|TRBJ2-7
TGTGCCAGCAGTTTACTTCCGCGGCCCGAACACACCTACGAGCAGTACTTC
CASSLLPRPEHTYEQYF
>few|NA|TRBV6-1|TRBJ2-7
TGTGCCAGCAGTCCGTCCTCCGAGCAGTACTTC
CASSPSSEQYF
>many|NA|TRBV28|TRBJ1-1
TGTGCCAGCAGTGAAGCTGGGGTGTCGAACACTGAAGCTTTCTTT
CASSEAGVSNTEAFF
>many|TRBD2|TRBV29-1|TRBJ2-1
TGCAGCGTTGACGGGACTAGAGGACCCAATGAGCAGTTCTTC
CSVDGTRGPNEQFF
>many|TRBD1|TRBV7-8|TRBJ2-7
TGTGCCACGCTCCGGGGGACAGGGACCTACGAGCAGTACTTC
CATLRGTGTYEQYF
>many|TRBD2|TRBV20-1|TRBJ2-1
TGCAGTGCTAGAGAACACCAAACTAGCGGGGAGCAGTTCTTC
CSAREHQTSGEQFF
>many|NA|TRBV12-3/TRBV12-4|TRBJ2-2
TGTGCCAGCAGTCTTGGGGGTTCCGGGGAGCTGTTTTTT
CASSLGGSGELFF
>many|NA|TRBV20-1|TRBJ2-1
TGCAGTGCTAGAGGAAACGGAGTCTATGAGCAGTTCTTC
CSARGNGVYEQFF
>many|NA|TRBV27|TRBJ2-5
TGTGCCAGCAGTTTATCGATCGCGGGGATAGAGACCCAGTACTTC
CASSLSIAGIETQYF
>medium-sized|NA|TRBV19|TRBJ1-2
TGTGTCCTACAGGAGCCTTATGGCTACACCTTC
CVLQEPYGYTF
>many|TRBD1|TRBV20-1|TRBJ2-7
TGCAGTGCACGGGACAGGGGGAACGAGCAGTACTTC
CSARDRGNEQYF
>many|TRBD1|TRBV13|TRBJ1-3
TGTGCCAGCAGCTTAGGGGGGGGACAGAACTCTGGAAACACCATATATTTT
CASSLGGGQNSGNTIYF
>NA|NA|TRBV14|TRBJ1-3
TGTGCCAGCAGCCAAGGCATAGCGAATCCTGGAAACACCATATATTTT
CASSQGIANPGNTIYF
>NA|NA|TRBV7-7|TRBJ1-1
TGTGCTAGCAGCTTAGACCCAACAGGGAACACTGAAGCTTTCTTT
CASSLDPTGNTEAFF
>NA|NA|TRBV11-2|TRBJ1-2
TGTGCCAGCAGCTCCTTTGGGGGGGGCTATGGCTACACCTTC
CASSSFGGGYGYTF